Listed below are T cell receptor beta chains from one sample, sequenced in a study of OX40 agonist ivuxolimab in advanced cancers. TCRdb's copy holds only in-frame clones and misses some; the assay was immunoSEQ multiplex PCR. The sample has approximately 100,000 clones, 90% seen once. The specimen was CD4+ or CD8+ T cells sorted from blood, collected in a trial of the OX40 agonist ivuxolimab. The receptors shown here come from an adult with an advanced solid tumor such as melanoma, head and neck, liver or kidney cancer. The CDR3 runs from the conserved cysteine through the conserved F or W. Fields, in order: V gene, D gene, J gene, clone size, CDR3 protein, CDR3 DNA. D genes are given only for firm matches. Clone size is stated in some rows and not others, as once, few, many or a class when expanded.

v_gene: TRBV21-1; d_gene: NA; j_gene: TRBJ1-1; abundance: NA; CDR3aa: CASSKVTRPFRAFF; CDR3nt: TGTGCCAGCAGCAAAGTAACACGGCCTTTTAGGGCTTTCTTT
v_gene: TRBV29-1; d_gene: NA; j_gene: TRBJ1-1; abundance: NA; CDR3aa: CSVRYKQGPPTNTEAFF; CDR3nt: TGCAGCGTCCGCTACAAGCAGGGGCCACCCACGAACACTGAAGCTTTCTTT
v_gene: TRBV5-1; d_gene: NA; j_gene: TRBJ1-2; abundance: once; CDR3aa: CASSSREGKWSGYTF; CDR3nt: TGCGCCAGCAGCTCTAGGGAGGGGAAATGGAGTGGCTACACCTTC
v_gene: TRBV11-1; d_gene: TRBD1; j_gene: TRBJ1-2; abundance: NA; CDR3aa: CASSPSDRLSYTF; CDR3nt: TGTGCCAGCAGCCCATCGGACAGGTTGAGCTACACCTTC
v_gene: TRBV6-6; d_gene: NA; j_gene: TRBJ1-4; abundance: NA; CDR3aa: CASSYSTGSVNEKLFF; CDR3nt: TGTGCCAGCAGTTACTCGACAGGTTCCGTTAATGAAAAACTGTTTTTT
v_gene: TRBV27; d_gene: TRBD1; j_gene: TRBJ1-1; abundance: NA; CDR3aa: CASSFRGGTGHSNTEAFF; CDR3nt: TGTGCCAGCAGCTTCCGAGGCGGGACAGGGCATTCGAACACTGAAGCTTTCTTT
v_gene: TRBV7-2; d_gene: TRBD1; j_gene: TRBJ1-3; abundance: once; CDR3aa: CASRRQGTSGNTIYF; CDR3nt: TGTGCCAGCAGGCGACAGGGGACCTCTGGAAACACCATATATTTT
v_gene: TRBV6-6; d_gene: NA; j_gene: TRBJ1-1; abundance: NA; CDR3aa: CASRHRAPRDTEAFF; CDR3nt: TGTGCCAGCAGACACAGGGCCCCTAGGGACACTGAAGCTTTCTTT
v_gene: TRBV15; d_gene: NA; j_gene: TRBJ2-3; abundance: NA; CDR3aa: CATSRDGGLTQYF; CDR3nt: TGTGCCACCAGCAGAGATGGGGGGCTTACGCAGTATTTT
v_gene: TRBV7-8; d_gene: TRBD2; j_gene: TRBJ2-7; abundance: once; CDR3aa: CASSPRGGVMRYEQYF; CDR3nt: TGTGCCAGCAGCCCCCGGGGGGGAGTTATGCGATACGAGCAGTACTTC
v_gene: TRBV5-1; d_gene: NA; j_gene: TRBJ1-1; abundance: once; CDR3aa: CASSFDTHKNTEAFF; CDR3nt: TGCGCCAGCAGCTTTGATACGCATAAGAACACTGAAGCTTTCTTT
v_gene: TRBV7-6; d_gene: NA; j_gene: TRBJ1-2; abundance: NA; CDR3aa: CASSQQGLDYGYTF; CDR3nt: TGTGCCAGCAGCCAGCAGGGTTTGGACTATGGCTACACCTTC
v_gene: TRBV4-1; d_gene: TRBD2; j_gene: TRBJ2-1; abundance: NA; CDR3aa: CASSLSGTSRPYNEQFF; CDR3nt: TGCGCCAGCAGCCTTTCCGGGACTAGCCGCCCTTACAATGAGCAGTTCTTC
v_gene: TRBV4-1; d_gene: TRBD1; j_gene: TRBJ1-2; abundance: NA; CDR3aa: CASSRRGQESYGYTF; CDR3nt: TGCGCCAGCAGCCGCAGGGGACAGGAGTCCTATGGCTACACCTTC
v_gene: TRBV2; d_gene: TRBD1; j_gene: TRBJ1-2; abundance: NA; CDR3aa: CASSARSRQGPYGYTF; CDR3nt: TGTGCCAGCAGCGCTCGCTCCCGACAGGGCCCCTATGGCTACACCTTC
v_gene: TRBV7-2; d_gene: TRBD1; j_gene: TRBJ1-5; abundance: NA; CDR3aa: CASSYTGDSDQPQHF; CDR3nt: TGTGCCAGCAGCTATACAGGGGATAGCGATCAGCCCCAGCATTTT
v_gene: TRBV19; d_gene: NA; j_gene: TRBJ2-5; abundance: NA; CDR3aa: CASSVRAQETQYF; CDR3nt: TGTGCCAGTAGTGTTAGGGCTCAAGAGACCCAGTACTTC
v_gene: TRBV5-1; d_gene: TRBD1; j_gene: TRBJ2-1; abundance: NA; CDR3aa: CASRAGTGGNEQFF; CDR3nt: TGCGCCAGCAGGGCCGGGACAGGAGGGAATGAGCAGTTCTTC
v_gene: TRBV7-3; d_gene: NA; j_gene: TRBJ2-2; abundance: NA; CDR3aa: CASSLAGNTGELFF; CDR3nt: TGTGCCAGCAGCTTAGCAGGAAACACCGGGGAGCTGTTTTTT
v_gene: TRBV4-1; d_gene: TRBD1; j_gene: TRBJ2-7; abundance: NA; CDR3aa: CASSQNSGTGRYEQYF; CDR3nt: TGCGCCAGCAGCCAAAACTCCGGGACAGGGAGGTACGAGCAGTACTTC
v_gene: TRBV7-3; d_gene: NA; j_gene: TRBJ2-1; abundance: NA; CDR3aa: CASSSTGTEQFF; CDR3nt: TGTGCCAGCAGCTCCACAGGTACTGAGCAGTTCTTC
v_gene: TRBV4-3; d_gene: NA; j_gene: TRBJ2-5; abundance: NA; CDR3aa: CASSQGTTQETQYF; CDR3nt: TGCGCCAGCAGCCAAGGGACTACCCAAGAGACCCAGTACTTC
v_gene: TRBV18; d_gene: TRBD2; j_gene: TRBJ2-1; abundance: NA; CDR3aa: CASSPAGLAGGNEQFF; CDR3nt: TGTGCCAGCTCACCTGCGGGACTAGCGGGAGGAAATGAGCAGTTCTTC
v_gene: TRBV7-7; d_gene: TRBD1; j_gene: TRBJ2-5; abundance: NA; CDR3aa: CASSRDRGREETQYF; CDR3nt: TGTGCTAGCAGCCGGGACAGGGGGCGCGAAGAGACCCAGTACTTC
v_gene: TRBV21-1; d_gene: NA; j_gene: TRBJ2-5; abundance: NA; CDR3aa: CASSRGLQQGNSETQYF; CDR3nt: TGTGCCAGCAGCCGTGGCCTCCAACAGGGGAATTCAGAGACCCAGTACTTC
v_gene: TRBV5-1; d_gene: TRBD2; j_gene: TRBJ2-2; abundance: NA; CDR3aa: CASSLLPSGRANTGELFF; CDR3nt: TGCGCCAGCAGCCTCCTCCCTAGCGGGAGGGCGAACACCGGGGAGCTGTTTTTT
v_gene: TRBV4-2; d_gene: NA; j_gene: TRBJ2-6; abundance: NA; CDR3aa: CASRGDSGANVLTF; CDR3nt: TGTGCCAGCAGAGGCGACTCTGGGGCCAACGTCCTGACTTTC
v_gene: TRBV4-1; d_gene: TRBD2; j_gene: TRBJ2-2; abundance: NA; CDR3aa: CASSQGLAGSTGELFF; CDR3nt: TGCGCCAGCAGCCAAGGACTAGCGGGGTCCACCGGGGAGCTGTTTTTT